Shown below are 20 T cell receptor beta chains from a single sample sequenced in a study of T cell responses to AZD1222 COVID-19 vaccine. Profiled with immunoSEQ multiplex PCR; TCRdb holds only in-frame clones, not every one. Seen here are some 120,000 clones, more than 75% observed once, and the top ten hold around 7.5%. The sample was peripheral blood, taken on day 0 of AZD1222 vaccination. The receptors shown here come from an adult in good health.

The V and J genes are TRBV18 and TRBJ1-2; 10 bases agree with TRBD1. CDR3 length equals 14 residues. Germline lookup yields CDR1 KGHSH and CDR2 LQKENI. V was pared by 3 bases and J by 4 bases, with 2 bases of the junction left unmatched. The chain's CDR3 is CASSPGQGSYGYTF. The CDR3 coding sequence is TGTGCCAGCTCACCGGGACAGGGGTCCTATGGCTACACCTTC.

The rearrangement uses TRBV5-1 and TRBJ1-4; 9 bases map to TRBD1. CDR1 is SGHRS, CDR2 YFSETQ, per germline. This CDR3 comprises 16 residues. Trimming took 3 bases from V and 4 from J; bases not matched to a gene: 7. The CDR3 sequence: CASSSTGTGLNEKLFF. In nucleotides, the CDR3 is TGCGCCAGCAGCTCTACCGGGACAGGGCTTAATGAAAAACTGTTTTTT.

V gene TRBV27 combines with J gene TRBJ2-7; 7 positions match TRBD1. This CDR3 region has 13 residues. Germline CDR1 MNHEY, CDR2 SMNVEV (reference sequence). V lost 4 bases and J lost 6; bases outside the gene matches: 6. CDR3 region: CASSSGQLLEQYF. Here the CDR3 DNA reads TGTGCCAGCAGTTCGGGACAGCTCCTCGAGCAGTACTTC.

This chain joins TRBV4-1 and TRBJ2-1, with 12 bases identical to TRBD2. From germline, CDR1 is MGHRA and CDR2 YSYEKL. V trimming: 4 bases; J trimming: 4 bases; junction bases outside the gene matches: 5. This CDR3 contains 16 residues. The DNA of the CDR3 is TGCGCCAGCAGCCGCGGACTAGCGGGGTCGTACAATGAGCAGTTCTTC. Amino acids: CASSRGLAGSYNEQFF.

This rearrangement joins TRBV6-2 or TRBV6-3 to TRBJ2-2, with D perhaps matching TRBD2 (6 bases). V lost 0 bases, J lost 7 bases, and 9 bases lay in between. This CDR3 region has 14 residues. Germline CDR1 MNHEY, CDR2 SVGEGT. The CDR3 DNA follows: TGTGCCAGCAGTTACTCGGGGGAGGACGGGGAGCTGTTTTTT. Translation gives CASSYSGEDGELFF.

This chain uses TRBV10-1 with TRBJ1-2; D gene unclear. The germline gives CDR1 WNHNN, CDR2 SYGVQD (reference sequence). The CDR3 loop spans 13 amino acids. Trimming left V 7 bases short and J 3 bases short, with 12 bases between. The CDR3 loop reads CASITVKYYGYTF. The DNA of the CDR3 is TGCGCCAGCATAACAGTAAAGTACTATGGCTACACCTTC.

The chain's CDR3 is CASSFSTENTEAFF. For the CDR3, the DNA is TGTGCCAGCAGTTTCTCGACGGAGAACACTGAAGCTTTCTTT. This chain joins TRBV27 and TRBJ1-1; D uncertain. The CDR3 is made up of 14 amino acids. Germline V gene sequence: CDR1 MNHEY, CDR2 SMNVEV (reference sequence). Trimming left V 3 bases short and J 1 base short, with 9 bases between.

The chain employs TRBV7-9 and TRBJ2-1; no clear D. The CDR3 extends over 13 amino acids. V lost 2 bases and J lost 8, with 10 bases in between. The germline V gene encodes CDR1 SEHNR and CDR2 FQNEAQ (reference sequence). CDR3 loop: CASSLSPWDEQFF. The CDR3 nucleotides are TGTGCCAGCAGCTTAAGCCCCTGGGATGAGCAGTTCTTC.

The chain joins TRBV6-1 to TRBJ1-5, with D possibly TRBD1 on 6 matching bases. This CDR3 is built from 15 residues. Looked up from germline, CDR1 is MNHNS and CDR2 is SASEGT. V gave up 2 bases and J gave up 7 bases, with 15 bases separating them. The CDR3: CASSENLLQGQPQHF. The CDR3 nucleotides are TGTGCCAGCAGTGAAAATCTCCTCCAGGGGCAGCCCCAGCATTTT.

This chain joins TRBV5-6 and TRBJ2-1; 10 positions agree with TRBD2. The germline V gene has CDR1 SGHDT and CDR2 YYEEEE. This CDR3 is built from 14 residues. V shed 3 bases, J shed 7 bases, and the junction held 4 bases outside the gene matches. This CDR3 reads CASSSGLAINEQFF. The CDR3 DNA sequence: TGTGCCAGCAGCTCGGGACTAGCGATTAATGAGCAGTTCTTC.

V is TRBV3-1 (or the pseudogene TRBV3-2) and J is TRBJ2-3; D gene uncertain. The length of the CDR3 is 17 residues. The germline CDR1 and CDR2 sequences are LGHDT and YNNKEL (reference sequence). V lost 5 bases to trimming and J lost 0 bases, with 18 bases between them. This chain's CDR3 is CASSGPTPASSTDTQYF. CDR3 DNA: TGTGCCAGCAGCGGGCCGACCCCTGCCTCTAGCACAGATACGCAGTATTTT.

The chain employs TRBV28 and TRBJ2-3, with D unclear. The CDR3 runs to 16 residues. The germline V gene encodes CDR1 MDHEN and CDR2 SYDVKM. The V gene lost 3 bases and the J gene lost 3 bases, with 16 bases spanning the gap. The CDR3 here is CASSFRRVHATDTQYF. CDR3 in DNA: TGTGCCAGCAGTTTCCGACGGGTCCACGCGACAGATACGCAGTATTTT.

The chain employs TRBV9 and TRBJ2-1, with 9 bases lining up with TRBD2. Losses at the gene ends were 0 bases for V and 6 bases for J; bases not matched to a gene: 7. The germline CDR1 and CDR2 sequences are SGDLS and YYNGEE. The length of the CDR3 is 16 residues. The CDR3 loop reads CASSVVGSGSFNEQFF. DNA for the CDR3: TGTGCCAGCAGCGTAGTGGGTAGCGGGAGTTTCAATGAGCAGTTCTTC.

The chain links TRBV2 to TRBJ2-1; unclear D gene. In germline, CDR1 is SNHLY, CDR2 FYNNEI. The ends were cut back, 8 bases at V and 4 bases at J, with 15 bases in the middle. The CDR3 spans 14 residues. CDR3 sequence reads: CASGGGRNYNEQFF. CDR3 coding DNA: TGTGCCAGCGGTGGTGGGCGAAATTACAATGAGCAGTTCTTC.

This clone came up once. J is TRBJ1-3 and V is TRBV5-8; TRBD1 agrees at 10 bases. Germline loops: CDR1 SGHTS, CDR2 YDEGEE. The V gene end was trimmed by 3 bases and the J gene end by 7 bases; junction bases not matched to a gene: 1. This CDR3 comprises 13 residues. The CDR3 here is CASSWGQGNTIYF. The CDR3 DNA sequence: TGTGCCAGCAGCTGGGGACAGGGGAACACCATATATTTT.

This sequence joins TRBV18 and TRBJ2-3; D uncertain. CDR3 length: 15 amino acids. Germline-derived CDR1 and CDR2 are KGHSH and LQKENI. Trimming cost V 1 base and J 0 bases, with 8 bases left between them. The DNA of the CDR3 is TGTGCCAGCTCACCACGGACCTACAGCACAGATACGCAGTATTTT. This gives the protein CASSPRTYSTDTQYF.

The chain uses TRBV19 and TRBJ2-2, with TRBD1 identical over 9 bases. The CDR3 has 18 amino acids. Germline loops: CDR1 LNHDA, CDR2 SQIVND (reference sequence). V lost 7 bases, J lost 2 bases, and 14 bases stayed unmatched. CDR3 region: CASTPLGAGQGNTGELFF. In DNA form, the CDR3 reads TGTGCCAGTACCCCCTTAGGGGCGGGACAGGGAAACACCGGGGAGCTGTTTTTT.

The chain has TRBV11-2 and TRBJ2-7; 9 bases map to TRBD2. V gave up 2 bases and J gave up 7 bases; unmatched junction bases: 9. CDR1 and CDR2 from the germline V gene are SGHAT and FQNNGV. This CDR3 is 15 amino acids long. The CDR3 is CASSLNVAGAGEQYF. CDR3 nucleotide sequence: TGTGCCAGCAGCTTAAACGTAGCGGGGGCGGGTGAGCAGTACTTC.

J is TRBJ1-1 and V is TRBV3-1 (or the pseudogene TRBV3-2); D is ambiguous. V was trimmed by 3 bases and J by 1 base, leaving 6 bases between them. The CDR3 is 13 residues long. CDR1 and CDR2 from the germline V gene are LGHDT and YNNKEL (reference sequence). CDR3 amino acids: CASSQNENTEAFF. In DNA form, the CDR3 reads TGTGCCAGCAGCCAGAACGAGAACACTGAAGCTTTCTTT.

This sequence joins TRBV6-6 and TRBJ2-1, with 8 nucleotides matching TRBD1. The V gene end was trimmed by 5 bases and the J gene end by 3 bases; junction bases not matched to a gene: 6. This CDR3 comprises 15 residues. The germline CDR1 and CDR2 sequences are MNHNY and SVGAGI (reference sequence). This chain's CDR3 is CASSAGTGRYNEQFF. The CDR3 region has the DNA TGTGCCAGCAGTGCCGGGACAGGACGCTACAATGAGCAGTTCTTC.